This TCR beta chain is drawn from a study of CD8 T cells in ankylosing spondylitis. Study-level findings and limits: According to the report, clones linked to the disease were significantly enriched in matched synovial fluid samples taken from ankylosing spondylitis patients. What seemed typical of ankylosing spondylitis blood was a TCR beta motif built from eight highly homologous variants.

Trimming removed 2 bases from V and 10 bases from J, with 11 bases in between. The CDR3 is 12 residues long. CDR1 is MDHEN and CDR2 is SYDVKM in the germline V gene. This clonotype appeared many times. Its antigen is currently unknown. TCRdb re-called the 5' RACE reads through MiXCR, storing one row per CDR3 protein. The sample shows 180,000 or so distinct CDR3 sequences, 11% of them seen only once. The TCR was taken from a male donor with ankylosing spondylitis or in good health (not recorded which). This sequence joins TRBV28 and TRBJ1-2; D possibly corresponds to TRBD1 (5 bases). Material for sequencing was blood, either unsorted or a sorted T cell fraction (not recorded which). Written as DNA, the CDR3 is TGTGCCAGCAGTTTACTTCGGGGCGTCTACACCTTC. This translates into CASSLLRGVYTF.